The 21 T cell receptor beta chains given below trace back to one sample, sequenced in a study of post-analysis software for immune sequencing data. Whole-study results and caveats: In patients, TRBV5-6, TRBV5-1 and TRBV20-1 belonged to about five TRBV segments found more frequently than in controls.

The antigens these receptors bind are not known. Every TCR beta cDNA library bore unique molecular identifiers. TCRdb passed the PCR reads through MiXCR, listing each CDR3 protein once. The repertoire holds around 710,000 distinct CDR3 sequences, with under 60% as singletons. What was sequenced was blood. Every receptor here comes from a girl between 5 and 17 years old with multiple sclerosis.

This clonotype was observed a handful of times. CDR3 sequence reads: CSAREDGSGNTIYF. CDR3 coding DNA: TGCAGTGCTAGAGAGGACGGCTCTGGAAACACCATATATTTT. This chain links TRBV20-1 with TRBJ1-3; D unresolved. The V gene lost 0 bases and the J gene lost 0 bases, with 6 bases spanning the gap. CDR3 length equals 14 residues. Germline loops: CDR1 DFQATT, CDR2 SNEGSKA (reference sequence).

This clonotype was seen only a few times. The chain carries TRBV7-6 and TRBJ1-5; 7 bases fit TRBD1. The junction had 7 bases not matched to a gene; V was cut back by 2 bases and J by 0 bases. Looked up from germline, CDR1 is SGHVS and CDR2 is FNYEAQ. This CDR3 is 17 amino acids long. The CDR3 protein is CASSLMAGGYSNQPQHF. In DNA form, the CDR3 reads TGTGCCAGCAGCTTAATGGCAGGGGGGTATAGCAATCAGCCCCAGCATTTT.

In its sample, this clonotype was seen a few times. The chain joins TRBV2 to TRBJ2-7, with D unresolved. V was pared by 7 bases and J by 10 bases, with 20 bases between. This CDR3 is 13 amino acids long. Germline CDR1 SNHLY, CDR2 FYNNEI. DNA for the CDR3: TGTGCCAGCACGGTCTCGCTGGAAGGGTCCCAGTACTTC. Amino acid sequence: CASTVSLEGSQYF.

This clonotype has more than one count but fewer than ten. This chain joins TRBV15 and TRBJ2-5; 7 positions agree with TRBD2. Losses at the gene ends were 0 bases for V and 0 bases for J; bases not matched to a gene: 7. The length of the CDR3 is 17 residues. The germline CDR1 and CDR2 sequences are LNHNV and YYDKDF (reference sequence). In nucleotides, the CDR3 is TGTGCCACCAGCAGAGATCTCTCCCTAGCGGACCAAGAGACCCAGTACTTC. Residues: CATSRDLSLADQETQYF.

This clonotype was recorded once. This chain connects TRBV6-1 to TRBJ2-2; 8 positions agree with TRBD2. This CDR3 region has 14 residues. Germline lookup yields CDR1 MNHNS and CDR2 SASEGT. With V trimmed by 3 bases and J by 4 bases, 1 base remained unmatched. The CDR3 DNA is TGTGCCAGCAGTGACGGGAGGGCCACCGGGGAGCTGTTTTTT. It translates to CASSDGRATGELFF.

The table lists this clonotype with a few counts. The chain carries TRBV10-3 and TRBJ2-5; TRBD2 might be the D (6 bases). Per germline, CDR1 ENHRY and CDR2 SYGVKD. The CDR3 runs to 14 residues. The V and J ends lost 8 bases and 5 bases respectively, with 18 bases between them. For the CDR3, the DNA is TGTGCCATCGCGAGAAGCGGGCCCCCCGAGACCCAGTACTTC. Translating it yields CAIARSGPPETQYF.

The chain is built from TRBV7-9 and TRBJ1-1, with D perhaps TRBD1 (5 bases). The CDR3 extends over 14 amino acids. Germline assignment: CDR1 SEHNR and CDR2 FQNEAQ (reference sequence). V lost 5 bases to trimming and J lost 3 bases, with 13 bases between them. The CDR3 loop reads CASSLKGKDTEAFF. Written as DNA, the CDR3 is TGTGCCAGCAGCCTCAAGGGGAAGGACACTGAAGCTTTCTTT.

The chain employs TRBV7-2 and TRBJ2-7; possibly TRBD2 for D (6 bases). Germline loops: CDR1 SGHTA, CDR2 FQGNSA. Trimming pared 2 bases from V and 6 bases from J, leaving 17 bases between. The CDR3 runs 15 residues. The CDR3 DNA follows: TGTGCCAGCAGCTTAACGGGACTGAGGCCCTCCGAGCAGTACTTC. Translation: CASSLTGLRPSEQYF.

The V call is TRBV20-1, the J call TRBJ2-1; D unclear. The length of the CDR3 is 15 residues. Between the trimmed V and J ends, which lost 4 bases and 3 bases, there was a span of 16 bases. CDR1 and CDR2 (germline): DFQATT, SNEGSKA (reference sequence). CDR3 DNA sequence: TGCAGTGCTACGCATATAGCAGGTAGCTACAATGAGCAGTTCTTC. Translated, it gives CSATHIAGSYNEQFF.

J is TRBJ1-1 and V is TRBV29-1; D might be TRBD1 (6 bases). The V gene's germline CDR1 is SQVTM and CDR2 ANQGSEA. Trimming stripped 7 bases from V and 6 bases from J, with 12 bases between. This CDR3 is 11 amino acids long. For the CDR3, the DNA is TGCAGCGGCTCCGGGGGCCCTGAAGCTTTCTTT. Encoded protein: CSGSGGPEAFF.

The chain employs TRBV12-3 or TRBV12-4 and TRBJ2-1; 15 nucleotides match TRBD2. V shed 0 bases and J 9 bases; nucleotides not matched to a gene: 6. The CDR3 consists of 17 residues. The DNA for the CDR3 is TGTGCCAGCAGTTTAGCGACAGGACTAGCGGGAGGGGGTGAGCAGTTCTTC. This gives the protein CASSLATGLAGGGEQFF.

The chain combines TRBV10-3 with TRBJ2-2, with a possible D match to TRBD1 (6 bases). The length of the CDR3 is 12 residues. Germline V gene lookup returns CDR1 ENHRY and CDR2 SYGVKD. V was shortened by 7 bases and J by 8 bases, with 11 bases between the two germline ends. CDR3 sequence (DNA): TGTGCCATCACCATAGGACAGGGGGAGCTGTTTTTT. Amino acid sequence: CAITIGQGELFF.

In this sample, this clonotype turned up a few times. The CDR3 DNA follows: TGTGCCAGCAGCCGCCTATCGGCTGGGGCCAACGTCCTGACTTTC. The encoded protein is CASSRLSAGANVLTF. V is TRBV7-8 and J is TRBJ2-6, with D hard to call. Germline V gene lookup returns CDR1 SGHVS and CDR2 FQNEAQ. CDR3 length: 15 amino acids. Trimming removed 5 bases at V and 2 bases at J, with 10 bases between.

In the case of this clonotype: At one end, the junction sequence differs from germline, possibly due to a read error. The chain uses TRBV27 and TRBJ2-7; D gene uncertain. Germline CDR1 is MNHEY and CDR2 is SMNVEV (reference sequence). This CDR3 is built from 14 residues. In DNA form, the CDR3 reads TGTGCCAGCAGTTTATCGGGCAGGAGTTACGAGCACTACTTC. It yields the protein CASSLSGRSYEHYF.

The table lists this clonotype with a few counts. The chain carries TRBV28 and TRBJ2-5, with D uncertain. CDR1 MDHEN and CDR2 SYDVKM come from the germline V gene. V was trimmed by 3 bases and J by 3 bases, leaving 8 bases between them. The CDR3 runs 13 residues. The CDR3 DNA reads TGTGCCAGCAGTTTGCTTCGAGAAGAGACCCAGTACTTC. It yields the protein CASSLLREETQYF.

The chain has TRBV3-1 and TRBJ1-4, with D possibly being TRBD1 (5 bases). The CDR3 spans 14 residues. In germline, CDR1 is LGHDT, CDR2 YNNKEL (reference sequence). With 1 base removed from V and 3 bases from J, the gap between germline ends came to 6 bases. CDR3 in amino acids: CASSQGQPNEKLFF. CDR3 DNA sequence: TGTGCCAGCAGCCAAGGACAGCCTAATGAAAAACTGTTTTTT.

CDR3 in DNA: TGCAGCGTTGGGGGGACTAGACTTCGCGGCGATGAGCAGTTCTTC. Translated: CSVGGTRLRGDEQFF. V is TRBV29-1 and J is TRBJ2-1; the match to TRBD2 covers 8 bases. The V gene's germline CDR1 is SQVTM and CDR2 ANQGSEA. The length of the CDR3 is 15 residues. The junction had 13 bases not matched to a gene; V was cut back by 4 bases and J by 8 bases.

The V call is TRBV9, the J call TRBJ1-2; tentative D call: TRBD1 (5 bases). Germline V gene sequence: CDR1 SGDLS, CDR2 YYNGEE. Trimming shortened V by 0 bases and J by 4 bases, and 16 bases separated the two germline ends. The length of the CDR3 is 16 residues. The CDR3: CASSVDQGREAYGYTF. CDR3 nucleotide sequence: TGTGCCAGCAGCGTAGATCAGGGTAGAGAGGCCTATGGCTACACCTTC. Complete variable domain (other parts from reference TRBV9 and TRBJ1-2): DSGVTQTPKHLITATGQRVTLRCSPRSGDLSVYWYQQSLDQGLQFLIQYYNGEERAKGNILERFSAQQFPDLHSELNLSSLELGDSALYFCASSVDQGREAYGYTFGSGTRLTVV.

The V call is TRBV11-1, the J call TRBJ2-1, with TRBD2 identical over 15 bases. Germline CDR1 and CDR2: SGHAT and FQDESV (reference sequence). The CDR3 is 17 amino acids. Trimming took 3 bases from V and 8 from J; bases not matched to a gene: 8. The CDR3 sequence: CASSLGRTSGRAYEQFF. The CDR3 DNA reads TGTGCCAGCAGCTTGGGAAGGACTAGCGGGAGGGCCTATGAGCAGTTCTTC.

The table lists this clonotype with a few counts. V is TRBV11-2 and J is TRBJ2-7; D remains unclear. The J call is uncertain, as TRBJ2-5 better fits the DNA end. Germline CDR1 SGHAT, CDR2 FQNNGV. CDR3 length: 17 amino acids. As DNA, the CDR3 is TGTGCCAGCAGGTACGCCACAACTCAGAAGTTTGGTGAGACCCAGTACTTC. Protein: CASRYATTQKFGETQYF.

There are a few counts of this clonotype. The chain employs TRBV27 and TRBJ1-2, with 9 nucleotides matching TRBD1. After removal of 0 bases from V and 3 bases from J, the junction contained 23 bases not matched to a gene. This CDR3 comprises 22 residues. CDR1 and CDR2 (germline): MNHEY, SMNVEV (reference sequence). CDR3 amino acids: CASSLSAETNRGPMAYYYGYTF. CDR3 bases: TGTGCCAGCAGTTTATCCGCAGAGACCAACAGGGGGCCCATGGCTTATTACTATGGCTACACCTTC.